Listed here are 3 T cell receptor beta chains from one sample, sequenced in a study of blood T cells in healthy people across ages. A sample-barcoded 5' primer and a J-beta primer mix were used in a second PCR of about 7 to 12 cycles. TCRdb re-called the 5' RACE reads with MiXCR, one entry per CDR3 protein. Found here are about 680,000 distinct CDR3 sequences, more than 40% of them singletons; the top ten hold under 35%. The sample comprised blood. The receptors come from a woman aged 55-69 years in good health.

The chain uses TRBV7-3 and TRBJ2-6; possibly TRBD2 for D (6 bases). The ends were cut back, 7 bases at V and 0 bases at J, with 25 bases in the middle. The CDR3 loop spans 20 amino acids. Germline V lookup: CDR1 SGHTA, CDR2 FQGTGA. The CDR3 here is CASTIKPRDSSSSGANVLTF. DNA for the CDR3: TGTGCCAGCACCATAAAGCCCCGGGACTCCAGCAGCTCTGGGGCCAACGTCCTGACTTTC.

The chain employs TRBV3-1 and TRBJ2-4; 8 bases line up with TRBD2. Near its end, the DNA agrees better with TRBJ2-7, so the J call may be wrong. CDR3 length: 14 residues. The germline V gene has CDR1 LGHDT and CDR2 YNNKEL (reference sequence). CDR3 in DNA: TGTGCCAGCAGCCCGGGTGCGGGGGGCTACGAGCAGTACTTC. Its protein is CASSPGAGGYEQYF.

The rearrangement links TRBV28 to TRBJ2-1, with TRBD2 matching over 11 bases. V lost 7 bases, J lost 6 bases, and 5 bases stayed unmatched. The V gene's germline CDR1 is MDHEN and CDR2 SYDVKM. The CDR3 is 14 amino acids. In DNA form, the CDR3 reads TGTGCCAGCAAACTAGCGGGAGTTAGCAATGAGCAGTTCTTC. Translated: CASKLAGVSNEQFF.